A selection of T cell receptor beta chains follows, all from one sample in a study of shared clonotypes between healthy human individuals. Method: immunoSEQ multiplex PCR; TCRdb's copy keeps in-frame clones and lacks some. The top ten clones hold roughly 43% of a sample with approximately 100,000 clones, around two thirds of them seen once. Specimen: memory CD8+ T cells sorted from blood. These receptors all stem from a man aged 25 to 40 in good health. Both conserved end residues are part of each CDR3. D genes are given only for firm matches. Part of the rows lack a size; the others show once, few, many or a class for expanded clones.

V	size	D	J	CDR3	DNA
TRBV19	-	-	TRBJ2-1	CASSIVRSSNEQFF	TGTGCCAGTAGTATCGTCAGGTCGTCGAATGAGCAGTTCTTC
TRBV2	-	TRBD1	TRBJ1-1	CASSDYRGNTEAFF	TGTGCCAGCAGTGATTACAGGGGGAACACTGAAGCTTTCTTT
TRBV9	-	TRBD2	TRBJ2-7	CASSGGGTSGREQYF	TGTGCCAGCAGCGGGGGAGGGACTAGCGGGAGAGAGCAGTACTTC
TRBV5-4	once	-	TRBJ1-1	CASSLPENTEAFF	TGTGCCAGCAGCTTGCCAGAGAACACTGAAGCTTTCTTT
TRBV25-1	once	TRBD2	TRBJ2-5	CASSTRTSGSWETQYF	TGTGCCAGCAGTACCCGGACTAGCGGGAGTTGGGAGACCCAGTACTTC
TRBV27	-	-	TRBJ2-1	CASSFTAASYNEQFF	TGTGCCAGCAGTTTTACCGCGGCCTCCTACAATGAGCAGTTCTTC
TRBV29-1	-	-	TRBJ2-7	CSVDSQGNVGEQYF	TGCAGCGTTGACTCGCAGGGGAACGTTGGGGAGCAGTACTTC
TRBV7-8	once	-	TRBJ1-2	CASSHVGVYGYTF	TGTGCCAGCAGCCATGTGGGGGTCTATGGCTACACCTTC
TRBV10-2	many	-	TRBJ2-1	CASSNRDPTYNEQFF	TGCGCCAGCAGCAACAGGGATCCCACCTACAATGAGCAGTTCTTC
TRBV6-4	-	TRBD1	TRBJ1-1	CASSSSQGAEAFF	TGTGCCAGCAGCTCCTCACAGGGGGCTGAAGCTTTCTTT
TRBV29-1	-	TRBD1	TRBJ2-1	CSARDRGSYNEQFF	TGCAGCGCCAGAGACAGGGGGTCCTACAATGAGCAGTTCTTC
TRBV29-1	-	-	TRBJ2-7	CSVWAGHPYEQYF	TGCAGCGTTTGGGCGGGACATCCCTACGAGCAGTACTTC
TRBV5-8	-	TRBD1	TRBJ2-5	CASSSRTGRETQYF	TGTGCCAGCAGCTCTAGGACAGGGAGGGAGACCCAGTACTTC
TRBV7-9	-	-	TRBJ1-1	CASSPKEDRRWGAFF	TGTGCCAGCAGCCCAAAGGAAGACAGACGCTGGGGGGCTTTCTTT
TRBV7-9	-	-	TRBJ2-7	CASSGGRGNTLGRDYEQYF	TGTGCCAGCAGTGGGGGCAGGGGGAATACTCTCGGGCGGGACTACGAGCAGTACTTC
TRBV4-3	-	TRBD2	TRBJ2-3	CASSQETSGGTDTQYF	TGCGCCAGCAGCCAAGAAACTAGCGGAGGCACAGATACGCAGTATTTT
TRBV29-1	-	-	TRBJ1-2	CSVEGTYYGYTF	TGCAGCGTTGAAGGGACCTACTATGGCTACACCTTC
TRBV11-2	-	-	TRBJ1-4	CASSLEQVSRSFREKLFF	TGTGCCAGCAGCTTAGAACAGGTCAGCCGGTCTTTCCGTGAAAAACTGTTTTTT
TRBV7-8	-	TRBD2	TRBJ2-3	CASSLSAASGTDTQYF	TGTGCCAGCAGCTTAAGTGCGGCTAGCGGGACAGATACGCAGTATTTT
TRBV18	-	TRBD2	TRBJ2-7	CASSPLAGGQIEQYF	TGTGCCAGCTCACCACTGGCGGGAGGGCAAATCGAGCAGTACTTC
TRBV6-1	-	TRBD2	TRBJ2-7	CASGLVAYEQYF	TGTGCCAGCGGACTAGTAGCCTACGAGCAGTACTTC
TRBV27	once	-	TRBJ2-7	CASSRIHALDYEQYF	TGTGCCAGCAGTCGAATTCATGCTCTTGACTACGAGCAGTACTTC
TRBV29-1	-	-	TRBJ1-4	CSGTVLGKLFF	TGCAGCGGGACAGTCTTGGGAAAACTGTTTTTT
TRBV7-8	few	-	TRBJ1-1	CASSLVGGKTGYLNTEAFF	TGTGCCAGCAGCTTAGTGGGAGGAAAAACCGGCTATCTGAACACTGAAGCTTTCTTT
TRBV27	few	-	TRBJ2-1	CASSSSLDSYEQFF	TGTGCCAGCAGTTCATCATTAGACTCCTATGAGCAGTTCTTC
TRBV5-1	once	TRBD1	TRBJ1-1	CASRTGLVNTEAFF	TGCGCCAGCAGGACAGGGTTGGTGAACACTGAAGCTTTCTTT
TRBV7-6	-	TRBD1	TRBJ1-1	CASSWGTGGTEAFF	TGTGCCAGCAGTTGGGGAACAGGGGGCACTGAAGCTTTCTTT
TRBV5-1	-	-	TRBJ2-5	CASSLEGGNFQETQYF	TGCGCCAGCAGCTTGGAGGGGGGAAACTTTCAAGAGACCCAGTACTTC
TRBV23-1	-	TRBD1	TRBJ2-7	CASSQRTGKSEQYF	TGCGCCAGCAGTCAAAGGACAGGGAAGAGCGAGCAGTACTTC
TRBV19	-	-	TRBJ2-1	CASSISGGNEQFF	TGTGCCAGTAGTATAAGCGGTGGGAATGAGCAGTTCTTC
TRBV27	-	-	TRBJ1-5	CASSLWSSNQPQHF	TGTGCCAGCAGTTTATGGAGCAGCAATCAGCCCCAGCATTTT
TRBV14	-	TRBD2	TRBJ2-7	CASSQELAGVSEQYF	TGTGCCAGCAGCCAAGAACTAGCGGGAGTTTCAGAGCAGTACTTC
TRBV7-2	-	TRBD1	TRBJ1-2	CASRMDRVQGYTF	TGTGCCAGCAGAATGGACAGGGTCCAAGGCTACACCTTC
TRBV13	-	-	TRBJ2-1	CASSLGRGGGPRQFF	TGTGCCAGCAGCTTAGGCCGTGGAGGGGGCCCCCGTCAGTTCTTC
TRBV5-1	-	-	TRBJ2-5	CASSLAGNRVEYF	TGCGCCAGCAGCTTGGCCGGCAACAGGGTTGAGTACTTC